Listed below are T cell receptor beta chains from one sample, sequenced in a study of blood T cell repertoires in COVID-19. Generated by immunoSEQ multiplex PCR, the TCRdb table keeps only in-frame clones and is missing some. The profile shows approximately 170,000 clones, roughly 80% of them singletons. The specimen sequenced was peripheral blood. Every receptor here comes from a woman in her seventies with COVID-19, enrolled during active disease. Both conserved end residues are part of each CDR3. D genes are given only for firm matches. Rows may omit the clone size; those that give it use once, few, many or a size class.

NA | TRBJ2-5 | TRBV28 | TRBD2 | CASGWPGLGETQYF | TGTGCCAGCGGGTGGCCGGGACTAGGAGAGACCCAGTACTTC
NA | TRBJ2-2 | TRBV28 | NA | CASREFANTGELFF | TGTGCCAGCAGGGAGTTCGCGAACACCGGGGAGCTGTTTTTT
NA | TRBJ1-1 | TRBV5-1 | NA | CASSFEGGNTEAFF | TGCGCCAGCAGCTTTGAGGGCGGGAACACTGAAGCTTTCTTT
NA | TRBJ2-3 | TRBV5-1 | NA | CASSLRLRTDTQYF | TGCGCCAGCAGCCTAAGACTCCGCACAGATACGCAGTATTTT
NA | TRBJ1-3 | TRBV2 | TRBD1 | CASKGTGGSGNTIYF | TGTGCCAGCAAGGGGACAGGGGGTTCTGGAAACACCATATATTTT
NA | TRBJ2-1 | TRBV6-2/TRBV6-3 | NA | CASSYPDRGSYNEQFF | TGTGCCAGCAGTTATCCTGACCGGGGGTCCTACAATGAGCAGTTCTTC
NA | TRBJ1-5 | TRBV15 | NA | CATSRDFGGEGQPQHF | TGTGCCACCAGCAGAGATTTCGGGGGGGAGGGCCAGCCCCAGCATTTT
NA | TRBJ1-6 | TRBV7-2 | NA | CASRPGARGSPLHF | TGTGCCAGCAGACCAGGGGCCAGGGGATCACCCCTCCACTTT
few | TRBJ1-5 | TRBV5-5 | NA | CASSFDSRSQHF | TGTGCCAGCAGCTTCGACAGTCGAAGCCAGCATTTT
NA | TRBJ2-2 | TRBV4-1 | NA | CASSQETGFVGELFF | TGCGCCAGCAGCCAAGAAACAGGGTTTGTCGGGGAGCTGTTTTTT
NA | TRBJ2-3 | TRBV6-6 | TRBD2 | CASSPTGSGSLPRNTDTQYF | TGTGCCAGCAGTCCTACGGGGAGCGGGAGTCTCCCGCGAAACACAGATACGCAGTATTTT
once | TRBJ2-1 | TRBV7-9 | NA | CASSPRYNEQFF | TGTGCCAGCAGCCCGCGATACAATGAGCAGTTCTTC
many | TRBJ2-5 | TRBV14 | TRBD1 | CASSLGWTGGETQYF | TGTGCCAGCAGCCTCGGATGGACAGGCGGGGAGACCCAGTACTTC
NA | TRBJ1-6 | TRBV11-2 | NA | CASSLFSSPLHF | TGTGCCAGCAGCTTATTTAGTTCACCCCTCCACTTT
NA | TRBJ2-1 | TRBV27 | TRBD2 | CASRPIRGRDEQFF | TGTGCCAGCAGGCCCATTCGAGGGAGGGATGAGCAGTTCTTC
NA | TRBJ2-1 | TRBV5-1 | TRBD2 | CASSWKSGSSYNEQFF | TGCGCCAGCAGCTGGAAGAGCGGGAGCTCCTACAATGAGCAGTTCTTC
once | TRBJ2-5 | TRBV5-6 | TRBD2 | CASSQRGGLQETQYF | TGTGCCAGCAGTCAGCGGGGGGGCCTACAAGAGACCCAGTACTTC
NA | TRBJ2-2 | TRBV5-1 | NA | CASNQAGANTGELFF | TGCGCCAGCAACCAAGCGGGTGCGAACACCGGGGAGCTGTTTTTT
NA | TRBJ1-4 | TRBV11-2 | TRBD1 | CASSLGPGVQGEKLFF | TGTGCCAGCAGCTTAGGGCCTGGGGTACAGGGGGAAAAACTGTTTTTT
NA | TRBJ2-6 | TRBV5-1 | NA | CASSGGTAGANVLTF | TGCGCCAGCAGCGGCGGGACAGCTGGGGCCAACGTCCTGACTTTC
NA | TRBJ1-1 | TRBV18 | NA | CASSPPGRLAVGNTEAFF | TGTGCCAGCTCACCCCCGGGGCGTTTAGCGGTGGGGAACACTGAAGCTTTCTTT
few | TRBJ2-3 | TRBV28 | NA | CASSPSTVGTDTQYF | TGTGCCAGCAGTCCCTCGACAGTGGGCACAGATACGCAGTATTTT
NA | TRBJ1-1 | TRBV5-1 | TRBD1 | CASSFTGVDEAFF | TGCGCCAGCAGCTTTACAGGGGTAGATGAAGCTTTCTTT
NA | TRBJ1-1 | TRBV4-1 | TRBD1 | CASSERQGTNTEAFF | TGCGCCAGCAGCGAGCGACAGGGGACGAACACTGAAGCTTTCTTT
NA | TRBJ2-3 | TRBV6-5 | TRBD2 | CASSYLAGPQPDTQYF | TGTGCCAGCAGTTACTTAGCGGGACCTCAGCCGGATACGCAGTATTTT
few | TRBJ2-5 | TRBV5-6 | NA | CASSVRSTGLRETQYF | TGTGCCAGCAGCGTCAGATCAACAGGGTTACGAGAGACCCAGTACTTC
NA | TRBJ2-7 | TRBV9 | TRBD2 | CASSPRTSGSYEQYF | TGTGCCAGCAGCCCCCGGACTAGCGGATCCTACGAGCAGTACTTC
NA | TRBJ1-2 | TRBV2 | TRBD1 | CAVPGQHNYGYTF | TGTGCCGTCCCGGGACAGCATAACTATGGCTACACCTTC
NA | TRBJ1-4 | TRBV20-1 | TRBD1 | CSADRGKLFF | TGCAGCGCCGACAGGGGAAAACTGTTTTTT
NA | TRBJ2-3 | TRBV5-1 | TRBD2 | CASSLWTSATDTQYF | TGCGCCAGCAGCTTGTGGACTAGCGCTACAGATACGCAGTATTTT
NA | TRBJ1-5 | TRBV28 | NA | CARFFGGSNQPQHF | TGTGCCAGATTCTTTGGGGGGAGCAATCAGCCCCAGCATTTT
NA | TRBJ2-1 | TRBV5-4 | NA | CASSLSLNNEQFF | TGTGCCAGCAGCTTGTCACTGAACAATGAGCAGTTCTTC
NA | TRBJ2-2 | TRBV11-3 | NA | CASSSTGSRDTGELFF | TGTGCCAGCAGCTCAACCGGGTCCCGAGACACCGGGGAGCTGTTTTTT
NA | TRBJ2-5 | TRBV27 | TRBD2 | CASSPGYRLAGGRETQYF | TGTGCCAGCAGTCCCGGGTACCGACTAGCGGGAGGAAGAGAGACCCAGTACTTC
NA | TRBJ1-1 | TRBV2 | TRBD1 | CASSEEVAGGGNTEAFF | TGTGCCAGCAGTGAGGAGGTCGCAGGGGGCGGGAACACTGAAGCTTTCTTT
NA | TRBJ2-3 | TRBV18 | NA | CASSPPSGGLTDTQYF | TGTGCCAGCTCACCACCGTCAGGGGGACTCACAGATACGCAGTATTTT
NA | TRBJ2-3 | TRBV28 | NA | CATMTTGTPNTDTQYF | TGTGCCACGATGACGACCGGGACTCCCAACACAGATACGCAGTATTTT
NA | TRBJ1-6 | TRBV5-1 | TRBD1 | CASSANTGGTSPLHF | TGCGCCAGCAGCGCCAATACAGGGGGTACTTCACCCCTCCACTTT
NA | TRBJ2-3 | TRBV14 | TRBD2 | CASSHAGGHTDTQYF | TGTGCCAGCAGCCACGCGGGGGGCCACACAGATACGCAGTATTTT
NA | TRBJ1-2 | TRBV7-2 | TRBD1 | CASSQDRGNYGYTF | TGTGCCAGCAGCCAGGACAGGGGGAACTATGGCTACACCTTC